Below, 21 T cell receptor beta chains from the same sample are listed, as sequenced in a study of beta chain features in type 1 diabetes. Points from the study as a whole: TCRB CDR3s from Type 1 diabetes patients were moderately but significantly shorter in all four CD4+ subsets.

Antigen specificity for these receptors is unknown. Investigators reverse transcribed all isolated RNA, so they sequenced expressed TCRB transcripts. Data came from immunoSEQ multiplex PCR; TCRdb stores just in-frame clones and leaves some out. The sample consists of about 650,000 clones, 12% of them appearing once. Sequenced input: naive CD4+ T cells from blood. The receptors originated from a man aged 25-45 years with type 1 diabetes.

The chain recombines TRBV7-9 with TRBJ2-1; D is perhaps TRBD2 (7 bases). CDR3 length: 15 residues. CDR1 is SEHNR and CDR2 is FQNEAQ in the germline V gene (reference sequence). V was pared by 5 bases and J by 5 bases, with 16 bases between. This chain's CDR3 is CASSHPQGRDNEQFF. CDR3 sequence (DNA): TGTGCCAGCAGCCATCCCCAGGGGAGGGACAATGAGCAGTTCTTC.

The CDR3 region is CASKNRGRDTEAFF. In nucleotides, the CDR3 is TGTGCCAGCAAGAACAGGGGGAGGGACACTGAAGCTTTCTTT. The genes are TRBV2 and TRBJ1-1; 8 bases fit TRBD1. The V gene end was trimmed by 7 bases and the J gene end by 3 bases; junction bases not matched to a gene: 7. The CDR3 loop spans 14 amino acids. Germline V gives CDR1 SNHLY, CDR2 FYNNEI.

The table lists this clone with a few counts. The rearrangement links TRBV7-9 to TRBJ2-4; TRBD2 might be the D (6 bases). Germline CDR1 is SEHNR and CDR2 is FQNEAQ (reference sequence). The CDR3 totals 13 residues. Trimming took 5 bases from V and 9 from J, leaving 14 bases between them. CDR3 in DNA: TGTGCCAGCAGCCAGACAGTGGAGGGCATTCAGTACTTC. It yields the protein CASSQTVEGIQYF.

The chain links TRBV6-1 to TRBJ1-2; 10 bases line up with TRBD1. The trim removed 3 bases at V and 0 bases at J, leaving 7 bases unmatched. From germline, CDR1 is MNHNS and CDR2 SASEGT. This CDR3 contains 17 residues. The CDR3 region has the DNA TGTGCCAGCAGTGACCGGCCGGGACAGGGGCCTAACTATGGCTACACCTTC. Its protein is CASSDRPGQGPNYGYTF.

The gene calls are TRBV7-2 and TRBJ2-5; 7 positions match TRBD2. Germline V gene sequence: CDR1 SGHTA, CDR2 FQGNSA. J lost 3 bases, V lost 3 bases, and 4 bases had no gene match. This CDR3 has 14 residues. The chain's CDR3 is CASSFIAGEETQYF. The DNA for the CDR3 is TGTGCCAGCAGCTTCATAGCGGGCGAAGAGACCCAGTACTTC.

This clone was counted a few times. The chain is built from TRBV7-9 and TRBJ2-5, with TRBD2 identical over 9 bases. CDR3 length: 15 amino acids. V was pared by 0 bases and J by 5 bases, with 4 bases of the junction left unmatched. Germline loops: CDR1 SEHNR, CDR2 FQNEAQ (reference sequence). Here the CDR3 reads CASSLALAGPETQYF. CDR3 nucleotide sequence: TGTGCCAGCAGCTTAGCGCTAGCGGGGCCTGAGACCCAGTACTTC.

This clone was seen a few times. The chain is built from TRBV6-6 and TRBJ1-5; D call uncertain. V was pared by 0 bases and J by 7 bases, with 4 bases between. The CDR3 length is 12 residues. In germline, CDR1 is MNHNY, CDR2 SVGAGI (reference sequence). CDR3 sequence: CASSYSEQPQHF. The CDR3 nucleotides read TGTGCCAGCAGTTACTCGGAGCAGCCCCAGCATTTT.

This clone was counted a few times. The chain uses TRBV25-1 and TRBJ1-2, with TRBD1 matching over 8 bases. CDR3 length: 15 amino acids. Germline assignment: CDR1 MGHDK and CDR2 SYGVNS. V lost 5 bases and J lost 5; bases outside the gene matches: 10. The DNA for the CDR3 is TGTGCCAGCAGTCTCCTCCTCGGACAGGGATATGGCTACACCTTC. It codes for CASSLLLGQGYGYTF.

V usage is TRBV5-4 and J usage is TRBJ2-5, with TRBD2 identical over 11 bases. This CDR3 is 17 amino acids long. Germline V CDR1 and CDR2: SGHNT, YYREEE (reference sequence). J lost 4 bases, V lost 3 bases, and 11 bases had no gene match. CDR3 sequence (DNA): TGTGCCAGCAGCTCTTTACGGGGACTAGCGGTAGCAGAGACCCAGTACTTC. The encoded protein is CASSSLRGLAVAETQYF.

The chain employs TRBV21-1 and TRBJ1-5; the table assigns TRBD1, which was not confirmed against the DNA. TRBV21-1 is marked as a pseudogene. This CDR3 has 10 residues. CDR3 amino acids: CASGFQPQHF. CDR3 sequence (DNA): TGTGCCAGCGGCTTCCAGCCCCAGCATTTT.

The CDR3 loop reads CASSEYTGIYGYTF. The CDR3 coding sequence is TGTGCCAGCAGTGAATATACAGGAATCTATGGCTACACCTTC. This chain uses TRBV25-1 with TRBJ1-2; a possible D gene is TRBD1 (5 bases). Germline CDR1 is MGHDK and CDR2 is SYGVNS. CDR3 size: 14 residues. Trimming stripped 0 bases from V and 4 bases from J, with 9 bases between.

The chain combines TRBV9 with TRBJ1-2; 7 bases agree with TRBD1. Trimming cost V 0 bases and J 6 bases; bases outside gene matches: 23. The CDR3 sequence is 20 residues long. Germline CDR1 reads SGDLS; CDR2 reads YYNGEE. CDR3 nucleotide sequence: TGTGCCAGCAGCGTAGTTCCAGAGCGGGGGACAGTGGGGCGTTCGGATGGCTACACCTTC. It yields the protein CASSVVPERGTVGRSDGYTF.

This chain connects TRBV28 to TRBJ2-7; D perhaps matches TRBD2 (6 bases). Trimming pared 0 bases from V and 3 bases from J, leaving 9 bases between. Germline-derived CDR1 and CDR2 are MDHEN and SYDVKM. CDR3 size: 14 residues. This chain's CDR3 is CASSLWEGYYEQYF. The DNA for the CDR3 is TGTGCCAGCAGTTTATGGGAGGGGTACTACGAGCAGTACTTC.

This rearrangement joins TRBV6-1 to TRBJ2-3, with a possible D match to TRBD1 (6 bases). The CDR3 totals 11 residues. The germline gives CDR1 MNHNS, CDR2 SASEGT. With 10 bases removed from V and 5 bases from J, the gap between germline ends came to 10 bases. Here the CDR3 reads CANRAGDTQYF. The CDR3 DNA reads as TGTGCCAACAGGGCTGGAGATACGCAGTATTTT.

This clone turned up a few times. The J gene is TRBJ1-5, the V gene TRBV30; D is undetermined. CDR1 and CDR2 (germline): GTSNPN, SVGIG (reference sequence). Trimming took 2 bases from V and 3 from J, leaving 8 bases between them. This CDR3 has 13 residues. The CDR3 loop reads CAWSYSLNQPQHF. The CDR3 DNA is TGTGCCTGGAGTTACAGCCTCAATCAGCCCCAGCATTTT.

This chain links TRBV7-9 with TRBJ2-7; unclear D gene. Germline V gene lookup returns CDR1 SEHNR and CDR2 FQNEAQ (reference sequence). CDR3 length: 12 residues. The V end lost 2 bases, the J end lost 1 base, and 3 bases lay between the germline ends. The CDR3 loop reads CASSLQSYEQYF. The DNA of the CDR3 is TGTGCCAGCAGCTTACAGTCCTACGAGCAGTACTTC.

This chain joins TRBV19 and TRBJ2-5, with 9 bases lining up with TRBD1. The V and J ends lost 0 bases and 4 bases, in that order; junction bases with no gene match: 3. The CDR3 has 15 amino acids. CDR1 is LNHDA and CDR2 is SQIVND in the germline V gene (reference sequence). The CDR3 coding sequence is TGTGCCAGTAGTATAGACAACAGGGGGCGAGAGACCCAGTACTTC. It yields the protein CASSIDNRGRETQYF.

The chain employs TRBV30 and TRBJ2-7; D ambiguous. The V and J ends lost 3 bases and 0 bases respectively, with 6 bases between them. The germline gives CDR1 GTSNPN, CDR2 SVGIG (reference sequence). CDR3 length: 12 residues. The DNA for the CDR3 is TGTGCCTGGAGCCTCGACTCCTACGAGCAGTACTTC. This encodes CAWSLDSYEQYF.

This chain joins TRBV7-9 and TRBJ2-5, with D unclear. This CDR3 has 11 residues. Germline-derived CDR1 and CDR2 are SEHNR and FQNEAQ (reference sequence). V lost 4 bases, J lost 5 bases, and 5 bases lay in between. The CDR3: CASSSYETQYF. CDR3 bases: TGTGCCAGCAGCTCGTATGAGACCCAGTACTTC.

V gene TRBV6-1 combines with J gene TRBJ2-3; D ambiguous. Between the trimmed V and J ends, which lost 2 bases and 4 bases, there was a span of 7 bases. Germline V gene lookup returns CDR1 MNHNS and CDR2 SASEGT. The CDR3 is made up of 13 amino acids. The CDR3 sequence is CASSERPPDTQYF. The DNA of the CDR3 is TGTGCCAGCAGTGAAAGGCCGCCAGATACGCAGTATTTT.

The chain couples TRBV29-1 to TRBJ1-1, with no clear D. Germline V gene data show CDR1 as SQVTM and CDR2 as ANQGSEA. The CDR3 spans 11 residues. Trimming cost V 4 bases and J 7 bases, with 10 bases left between them. CDR3 sequence: CSVAELFEAFF. CDR3 sequence (DNA): TGCAGCGTTGCAGAACTGTTTGAAGCTTTCTTT. The variable domain in full, with the rest retrieved from reference TRBV29-1 and TRBJ1-1, is SAVISQKPSRDICQRGTSLTIQCQVDSQVTMMFWYRQQPGQSLTLIATANQGSEATYESGFVIDKFPISRPNLTFSTLTVSNMSPEDSSIYLCSVAELFEAFFGQGTRLTVV.